This T cell receptor (beta chain) was sequenced in a study of cytomegalovirus exposure and HLA in healthy donors. Study-wide results and limits: Clonal expansion, a later analysis showed, was greater in HLA-associated TCR beta chains than in equally common others.

Use of 60 Vbeta and 13 Jbeta primers characterized the PCR. The table came from immunoSEQ multiplex PCR; TCRdb's copy has only in-frame clones and leaves some out. The sample lists around 150,000 clones, around 64% seen once, with approximately 3% in the top ten. This clone was observed a handful of times. Its antigen remains unknown. Germline V gene data show CDR1 as PRHDT and CDR2 as FYEKMQ (reference sequence). V shed 6 bases and J shed 9 bases, with 9 bases lying between them. The CDR3 extends over 11 amino acids. The rearrangement uses TRBV13 and TRBJ2-1; no clear D gene. Material for sequencing was PBMCs. The sequence was obtained from a young woman in good health and CMV-seronegative. This chain's CDR3 is CASSSEIEQFF. In DNA form, the CDR3 reads TGTGCCAGCAGTTCCGAGATTGAGCAGTTCTTC.